This T cell receptor beta chain originates from a study of regulatory T cells in long-lasting Graves disease. Study results and limitations: Those with persistent disease had in common more public clonotypes (roughly 3,000) than new patients (about 970).

This clonotype showed up many times. Its antigen is as yet unknown. Arm-PCR of CDR3 regions and iRepertoire HTBI primers were the basis on which TCR beta libraries were built. MiXCR, run by TCRdb on the multiplex PCR reads, gives a single entry per CDR3 protein. This sample has hundreds of thousands of distinct CDR3 sequences; about 16% occur once, and the top ten carry around 12%. Losses at the gene ends were 4 bases for V and 6 bases for J; bases not matched to a gene: 2. Germline CDR1 and CDR2: SGHDN and FVKESK. The CDR3 sequence is 13 residues long. Indicated time point: newly diagnosed GD, antithyroid drugs for less than 3 months. PBMC-derived RNA was used for the TCR library. These data are also associated with another study on T cells in Graves' hyperthyroidism and ophthalmopathy.

The origin of this receptor is a man aged 18-30 years with Graves disease. The V gene is TRBV14, the J gene TRBJ2-3; 9 nucleotides agree with TRBD1. Sequenced here: peripheral blood mononuclear cells (PBMCs), sampled at new diagnosis, from a patient treated with antithyroid drugs. The CDR3 protein is CASSRDRADTQYF. In nucleotides, the CDR3 is TGTGCCAGCAGCCGGGACAGGGCGGATACGCAGTATTTT.